One and the same sample provided the 13 T cell receptor beta chains below, sequenced in a study of blood T cell repertoires in COVID-19. Assay used: immunoSEQ multiplex PCR; TCRdb lists only in-frame clones, some missing. The sample has about 280,000 clones, approximately 90% seen once. The sample taken for sequencing was PBMCs or T cells enriched from blood (not recorded which). The receptor source for this set is a middle-aged woman who had recovered from COVID-19.

V gene TRBV18 combines with J gene TRBJ1-2; D gene uncertain. The V end was cut by 3 bases, the J end by 8 bases, with 22 bases between. Germline assignment: CDR1 KGHSH and CDR2 LQKENI. The CDR3 is 16 residues long. CDR3 region: CASSPPQQSGFQGYTF. CDR3 in DNA: TGTGCCAGCTCACCCCCCCAGCAGTCGGGATTTCAGGGCTACACCTTC.

On this clone itself: In the same sample, other DNA sequences code for this CDR3. The V call is TRBV28, the J call TRBJ1-5; TRBD1 matches 7 bases. Germline V CDR1 and CDR2: MDHEN, SYDVKM. The CDR3 extends over 15 amino acids. Trimming at V came to 4 bases and at J to 0 bases, leaving 3 bases not matched to a gene. The DNA of the CDR3 is TGTGCCAGCAGTTCAGGGGGAGGTAGCAATCAGCCCCAGCATTTT. Its protein is CASSSGGGSNQPQHF.

V gene TRBV19 combines with J gene TRBJ1-5, with 10 nucleotides matching TRBD1. This CDR3 spans 16 amino acids. With 5 bases clipped from V and 2 bases from J, the junction kept 6 bases outside the gene matches. The germline CDR1 and CDR2 sequences are LNHDA and SQIVND (reference sequence). CDR3 DNA: TGTGCCAGTAGTGAGAGGGACAGGGGCCGCAATCAGCCCCAGCATTTT. As protein: CASSERDRGRNQPQHF.

This clone was counted only a few times. The chain uses TRBV2 and TRBJ1-4; 8 bases line up with TRBD1. Germline CDR1 is SNHLY and CDR2 is FYNNEI. V shed 5 bases and J 6 bases; nucleotides not matched to a gene: 5. The CDR3 contains 14 residues. The CDR3 spells CASSPDRGYEKLFF. The CDR3 DNA reads as TGTGCCAGCAGTCCCGACAGGGGTTATGAAAAACTGTTTTTT. The complete variable domain, with remaining parts taken from reference TRBV2 and TRBJ1-4, reads EPEVTQTPSHQVTQMGQEVILRCVPISNHLYFYWYRQILGQKVEFLVSFYNNEISEKSEIFDDQFSVERPDGSNFTLKIRSTKLEDSAMYFCASSPDRGYEKLFFGSGTQLSVL.

The DNA of the CDR3 is TGCGCCAGCAGCTCGGACGGGAGGAACACTGAAGCTTTCTTT. Its protein product is CASSSDGRNTEAFF. The rearrangement joins TRBV5-1 to TRBJ1-1; the D is unclear. Germline V gene lookup returns CDR1 SGHRS and CDR2 YFSETQ. CDR3 length: 14 amino acids. V lost 3 bases, J lost 1 base, and 10 bases lay in between.

The CDR3 region is CASSLGAGSLIFQETQYF. Here the CDR3 DNA reads TGTGCCAGCAGCTTAGGGGCCGGCAGCCTTATTTTTCAAGAGACCCAGTACTTC. This sequence joins TRBV7-8 and TRBJ2-5; D uncertain. Between the trimmed V and J ends, which lost 1 base and 2 bases, there was a span of 20 bases. Germline-derived CDR1 and CDR2 are SGHVS and FQNEAQ. The CDR3 has 18 amino acids.

This rearrangement joins TRBV7-2 to TRBJ2-1; D possibly corresponds to TRBD2 (6 bases). The CDR3 consists of 16 residues. With 2 bases removed from V and 2 bases from J, the gap between germline ends came to 13 bases. In germline, CDR1 is SGHTA, CDR2 FQGNSA. The CDR3 nucleotides read TGTGCCAGCAGCTTACTTCGGGACTCCACCTACAATGAGCAGTTCTTC. Its protein is CASSLLRDSTYNEQFF.

The chain's CDR3 is CATSRGLGDSYGYTF. CDR3 DNA sequence: TGTGCCACCAGCAGGGGACTGGGGGATAGCTATGGCTACACCTTC. This chain uses TRBV15 with TRBJ1-2; D may be TRBD1 (5 bases). The CDR3 spans 15 residues. Looked up from germline, CDR1 is LNHNV and CDR2 is YYDKDF (reference sequence). Trimming cost V 3 bases and J 4 bases, with 15 bases left between them. Looking up the rest from reference TRBV15 and TRBJ1-2 gives the full variable domain: DAMVIQNPRYQVTQFGKPVTLSCSQTLNHNVMYWYQQKSSQAPKLLFHYYDKDFNNEADTPDNFQSRRPNTSFCFLDIRSPGLGDTAMYLCATSRGLGDSYGYTFGSGTRLTVV.

The table lists this clone with a few counts. V and J are TRBV11-2 and TRBJ2-7; D perhaps matches TRBD1 (6 bases). The V end was cut by 1 base, the J end by 5 bases, with 12 bases between. CDR3 length: 14 amino acids. Looked up from germline, CDR1 is SGHAT and CDR2 is FQNNGV. Here the CDR3 reads CASSLAGEMNEQYF. For the CDR3, the DNA is TGTGCCAGCAGCTTAGCAGGGGAGATGAACGAGCAGTACTTC.

The CDR3 DNA reads TGCAGTGCTAGAGTCATCACTGAAGCTTTCTTT. This translates into CSARVITEAFF. The chain employs TRBV20-1 and TRBJ1-1, with no clear D. Germline CDR1 is DFQATT and CDR2 is SNEGSKA (reference sequence). Trimming left V 1 base short and J 4 bases short, with 4 bases between. CDR3 size: 11 residues.

The chain joins TRBV7-9 to TRBJ2-3, with TRBD2 identical over 16 bases. Germline V gene sequence: CDR1 SEHNR, CDR2 FQNEAQ (reference sequence). The CDR3 is 18 residues long. V lost 4 bases to trimming and J lost 6 bases; unmatched junction nucleotides: 10. The CDR3: CASSSLGTSGRAPDTQYF. CDR3 bases: TGTGCCAGCAGCTCCCTAGGGACTAGCGGGAGGGCCCCCGATACGCAGTATTTT.

This clone showed up just a few times. The V and J genes are TRBV4-2 and TRBJ2-3; maybe TRBD2 (6 bases). The CDR3 consists of 16 residues. Germline CDR1 reads LGHNA; CDR2 reads YNFKEQ. V gave up 1 base and J gave up 0 bases, with 11 bases separating them. CDR3 region: CASSQAVAESTDTQYF. Written as DNA, the CDR3 is TGTGCCAGCAGCCAAGCGGTAGCGGAGAGCACAGATACGCAGTATTTT.

Only a few counts were recorded for this clone. CDR3 DNA sequence: TGCGCCAGCATGGGAGGGATTCTGACTAATGAAAAACTGTTTTTT. Residues: CASMGGILTNEKLFF. The chain joins TRBV5-1 to TRBJ1-4; D is unclear. Germline lookup yields CDR1 SGHRS and CDR2 YFSETQ. Trimming pared 6 bases from V and 2 bases from J, leaving 14 bases between. The CDR3 is made up of 15 amino acids.